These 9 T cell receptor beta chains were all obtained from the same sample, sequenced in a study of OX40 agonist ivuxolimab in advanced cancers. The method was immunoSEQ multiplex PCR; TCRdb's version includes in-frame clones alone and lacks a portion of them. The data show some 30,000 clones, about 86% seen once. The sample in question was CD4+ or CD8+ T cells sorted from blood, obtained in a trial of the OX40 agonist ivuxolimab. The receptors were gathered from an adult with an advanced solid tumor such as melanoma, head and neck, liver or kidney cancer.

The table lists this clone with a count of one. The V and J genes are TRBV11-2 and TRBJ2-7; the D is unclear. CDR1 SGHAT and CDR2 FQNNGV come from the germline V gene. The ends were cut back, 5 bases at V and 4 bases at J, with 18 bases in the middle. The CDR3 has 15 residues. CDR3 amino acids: CASSPSSSRMYEQYF. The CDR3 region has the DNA TGTGCCAGCAGCCCTTCGTCTTCCCGTATGTACGAGCAGTACTTC.

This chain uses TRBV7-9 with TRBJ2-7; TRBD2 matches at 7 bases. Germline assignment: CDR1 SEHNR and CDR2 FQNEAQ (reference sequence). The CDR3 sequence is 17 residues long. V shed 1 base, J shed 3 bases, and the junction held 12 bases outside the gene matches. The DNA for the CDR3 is TGTGCCAGCAGCTTAGTGATTGGTCTCGGCGGGAGCTACGAGCAGTACTTC. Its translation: CASSLVIGLGGSYEQYF.

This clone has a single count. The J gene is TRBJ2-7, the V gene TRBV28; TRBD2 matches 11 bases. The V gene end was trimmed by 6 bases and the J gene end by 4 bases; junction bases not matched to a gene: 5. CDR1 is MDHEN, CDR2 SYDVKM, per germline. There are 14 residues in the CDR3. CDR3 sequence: CASRDSGGVYEQYF. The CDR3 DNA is TGTGCCAGCAGGGATAGCGGGGGGGTTTACGAGCAGTACTTC. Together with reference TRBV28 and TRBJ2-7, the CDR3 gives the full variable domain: DVKVTQSSRYLVKRTGEKVFLECVQDMDHENMFWYRQDPGLGLRLIYFSYDVKMKEKGDIPEGYSVSREKKERFSLILESASTNQTSMYLCASRDSGGVYEQYFGPGTRLTVT.

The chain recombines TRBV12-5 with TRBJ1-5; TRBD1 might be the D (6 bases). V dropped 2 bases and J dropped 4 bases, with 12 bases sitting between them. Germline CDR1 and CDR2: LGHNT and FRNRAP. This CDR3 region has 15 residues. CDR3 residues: CASGLWTANNQPQHF. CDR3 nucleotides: TGTGCTAGTGGTTTGTGGACAGCAAATAATCAGCCCCAGCATTTT.

CDR3: CAWSAWTGDTTTYGYTF. The CDR3 DNA reads as TGTGCCTGGAGTGCTTGGACAGGGGATACGACTACCTATGGCTACACCTTC. This rearrangement joins TRBV30 to TRBJ1-2; TRBD1 matches at 9 bases. Germline V gene lookup returns CDR1 GTSNPN and CDR2 SVGIG (reference sequence). The CDR3 totals 17 residues. The V gene end was trimmed by 1 base and the J gene end by 4 bases; junction bases not matched to a gene: 13.

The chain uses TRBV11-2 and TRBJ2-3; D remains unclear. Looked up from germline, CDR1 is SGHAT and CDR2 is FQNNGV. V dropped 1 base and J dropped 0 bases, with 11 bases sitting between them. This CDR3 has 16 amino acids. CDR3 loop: CASSLVVRGSTDTQYF. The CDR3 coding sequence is TGTGCCAGCAGCTTAGTTGTCAGAGGTAGCACAGATACGCAGTATTTT.

As DNA, the CDR3 is TGTGCCAGTAGTACGGGACAGGGAAGCGAGCAGTACTTC. Its protein product is CASSTGQGSEQYF. The chain carries TRBV19 and TRBJ2-7; 9 nucleotides match TRBD1. The CDR3 spans 13 residues. CDR1 is LNHDA and CDR2 is SQIVND in the germline V gene (reference sequence). The trim removed 4 bases at V and 6 bases at J, leaving 4 bases unmatched. Using reference TRBV19 and TRBJ2-7 for the parts outside the CDR3, the full variable domain is DGGITQSPKYLFRKEGQNVTLSCEQNLNHDAMYWYRQDPGQGLRLIYYSQIVNDFQKGDIAEGYSVSREKKESFPLTVTSAQKNPTAFYLCASSTGQGSEQYFGPGTRLTVT.

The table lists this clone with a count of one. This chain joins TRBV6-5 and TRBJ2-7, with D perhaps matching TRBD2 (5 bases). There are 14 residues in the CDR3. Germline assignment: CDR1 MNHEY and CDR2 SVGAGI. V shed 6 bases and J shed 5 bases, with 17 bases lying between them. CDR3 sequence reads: CASSYIERYDEQYF. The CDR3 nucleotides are TGTGCCAGCAGCTACATAGAGCGGTACGACGAGCAGTACTTC.

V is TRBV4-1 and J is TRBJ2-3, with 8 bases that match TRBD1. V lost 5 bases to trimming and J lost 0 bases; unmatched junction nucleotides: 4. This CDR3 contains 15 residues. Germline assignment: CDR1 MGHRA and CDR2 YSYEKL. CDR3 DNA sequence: TGCGCCAGCAGCTGGGACAGGCTGAGCACAGATACGCAGTATTTT. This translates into CASSWDRLSTDTQYF.